These 14 T cell receptor beta chains were all obtained from the same sample, sequenced in a study of PD-1 blockade in classical Hodgkin lymphoma. Sequencing used immunoSEQ multiplex PCR; TCRdb keeps in-frame clones, though not all of them. The sample yields about 64,000 clones, less than 95% seen once. The time point denotes: cycle 4 day 1 (C4D1), after 6 weeks of nivolumab. Every one of the patients relapsed after autologous stem cell transplantation (brentuximab vedotin exposure was variable). This sample comprised peripheral blood mononuclear cells (PBMCs), obtained before the fourth cycle of nivolumab. Receptor source: a human donor with classical Hodgkin lymphoma.

Only one count was recorded for this clone. This rearrangement joins TRBV6-1 to TRBJ2-2; D not certain. The length of the CDR3 is 13 residues. Trimming cost V 5 bases and J 5 bases, with 9 bases left between them. CDR1 MNHNS and CDR2 SASEGT come from the germline V gene. The CDR3 nucleotides are TGTGCCAGCAGTCCCCGGTTAACCGGGGAGCTGTTTTTT. This sequence encodes CASSPRLTGELFF.

This clone was recorded once. The chain links TRBV5-6 to TRBJ1-5; TRBD1 agrees at 8 bases. The germline gives CDR1 SGHDT, CDR2 YYEEEE. V was clipped by 4 bases and J by 6 bases; unmatched bases: 6. The CDR3 totals 14 residues. The CDR3 loop reads CASSQTGVGQPQHF. DNA for the CDR3: TGTGCCAGCAGCCAGACAGGGGTAGGTCAGCCCCAGCATTTT.

J is TRBJ2-5 and V is TRBV7-9, with D unresolved. This CDR3 has 14 residues. Germline CDR1 and CDR2: SEHNR and FQNEAQ (reference sequence). V gave up 5 bases and J gave up 0 bases, with 10 bases separating them. CDR3 in DNA: TGTGCCAGCAGCAGTCCGGAGTACCAAGAGACCCAGTACTTC. This codes for CASSSPEYQETQYF.

In DNA, the CDR3 is TGTGCCAGCAGCGGGGGGGGAGGGCCCTCACCCCTCCACTTT. Translation: CASSGGGGPSPLHF. The J gene is TRBJ1-6, the V gene TRBV7-9; TRBD1 is a possible D gene (5 bases). CDR1 and CDR2 (germline): SEHNR, FQNEAQ (reference sequence). The CDR3 runs 14 residues. V was pared by 5 bases and J by 10 bases, with 15 bases between. The full variable domain, its missing parts supplied by reference TRBV7-9 and TRBJ1-6, is DTGVSQNPRHKITKRGQNVTFRCDPISEHNRLYWYRQTLGQGPEFLTYFQNEAQLEKSRLLSDRFSAERPKGSFSTLEIQRTEQGDSAMYLCASSGGGGPSPLHFGNGTRLTVT.

The V gene is TRBV27, the J gene TRBJ2-3; TRBD2 agrees at 8 bases. Germline V gene lookup returns CDR1 MNHEY and CDR2 SMNVEV (reference sequence). V lost 4 bases and J lost 4; bases outside the gene matches: 4. The CDR3 sequence is 14 residues long. CDR3 protein: CASSYGGAPDTQYF. The CDR3 DNA follows: TGTGCCAGCAGTTACGGGGGGGCCCCAGATACGCAGTATTTT.

This chain joins TRBV7-2 and TRBJ1-4; TRBD1 matches at 9 bases. Trimming took 5 bases from V and 6 from J; bases not matched to a gene: 4. This CDR3 region has 14 residues. Per the germline V gene, CDR1 is SGHTA and CDR2 is FQGNSA. As DNA, the CDR3 is TGTGCCAGCAGCCTGGGACAGGGTGATGAAAAACTGTTTTTT. This gives the protein CASSLGQGDEKLFF. The full variable domain, completed using reference TRBV7-2 and TRBJ1-4, is GAGVSQSPSNKVTEKGKDVELRCDPISGHTALYWYRQSLGQGLEFLIYFQGNSAPDKSGLPSDRFSAERTGGSVSTLTIQRTQQEDSAVYLCASSLGQGDEKLFFGSGTQLSVL.

The chain couples TRBV6-5 to TRBJ1-2, with a tentative D call TRBD1 (5 bases). This CDR3 region has 14 residues. Germline values: CDR1 MNHEY, CDR2 SVGAGI. Trimming removed 5 bases from V and 7 bases from J, with 17 bases in between. CDR3 loop: CASSNLGGAGGYTF. Here the CDR3 DNA reads TGTGCCAGCAGTAACCTTGGAGGGGCGGGTGGCTACACCTTC.

The CDR3 here is CASSRPTGKVRTDTQYF. The CDR3 nucleotides read TGCGCCAGCAGTCGACCGACAGGGAAGGTACGCACAGATACGCAGTATTTT. The chain carries TRBV23-1 and TRBJ2-3; TRBD1 matches at 7 bases. TRBV23-1 is an ORF; its function is uncertain. The CDR3 is 17 amino acids. J gave up 1 base and V 4 bases, and 11 bases lay outside the gene matches.

This chain uses TRBV6-5 with TRBJ2-3; D is undetermined. V lost 8 bases to trimming and J lost 1 base, with 10 bases between them. The CDR3 is made up of 13 amino acids. From germline, CDR1 is MNHEY and CDR2 SVGAGI. The CDR3 protein is CASRVPGTDTQYF. CDR3 DNA: TGTGCCAGCCGGGTACCCGGCACAGATACGCAGTATTTT.

The J gene is TRBJ1-1, the V gene TRBV5-1; tentative D call: TRBD1 (5 bases). Between the trimmed V and J ends, which lost 4 bases and 3 bases, there was a span of 16 bases. The germline CDR1 and CDR2 sequences are SGHRS and YFSETQ. The CDR3 consists of 15 residues. The chain's CDR3 is CASSETGNGDTEAFF. CDR3 nucleotides: TGCGCCAGCAGCGAAACAGGTAACGGGGACACTGAAGCTTTCTTT.

This rearrangement joins TRBV7-6 to TRBJ1-1; the D is unclear. V was cut by 0 bases and J by 4 bases, with 12 bases left in between. The CDR3 is 15 residues long. In germline, CDR1 is SGHVS, CDR2 FNYEAQ. This chain's CDR3 is CASSLATESSTEAFF. CDR3 DNA: TGTGCCAGCAGCTTAGCGACTGAAAGTAGCACTGAAGCTTTCTTT.

The rearrangement joins TRBV13 to TRBJ1-2; 9 bases are shared with TRBD1. From germline, CDR1 is PRHDT and CDR2 FYEKMQ (reference sequence). Losses at the gene ends were 0 bases for V and 0 bases for J; bases not matched to a gene: 5. The CDR3 consists of 17 residues. In DNA, the CDR3 is TGTGCCAGCAGCTTAGGGTCGGGACAGGGAGCTAACTATGGCTACACCTTC. As protein: CASSLGSGQGANYGYTF.

V gene TRBV28 combines with J gene TRBJ2-5; a possible D gene is TRBD2 (6 bases). The CDR3 sequence is 16 residues long. Trimming took off 6 bases at V and 7 bases at J, with 24 bases between the two ends. Looked up from germline, CDR1 is MDHEN and CDR2 is SYDVKM. CDR3 DNA: TGTGCCAGCAGGACTAGGGCGGACTCACGAAGGAGGACCCAGTACTTC. Protein product: CASRTRADSRRRTQYF. Supplemented by reference TRBV28 and TRBJ2-5, the full variable domain reads DVKVTQSSRYLVKRTGEKVFLECVQDMDHENMFWYRQDPGLGLRLIYFSYDVKMKEKGDIPEGYSVSREKKERFSLILESASTNQTSMYLCASRTRADSRRRTQYFGPGTRLLVL.

As to this clone: Additional DNA sequences in this sample encode the identical CDR3. This sequence joins TRBV4-1 and TRBJ2-7, with D possibly being TRBD1 or TRBD2 (5 bases each). The germline V gene encodes CDR1 MGHRA and CDR2 YSYEKL. There are 15 residues in the CDR3. Trimming cost V 0 bases and J 4 bases, with 13 bases left between them. CDR3 amino acids: CASSQEPGQGYEQYF. The CDR3 nucleotides are TGCGCCAGCAGCCAAGAGCCGGGGCAGGGATACGAGCAGTACTTC.